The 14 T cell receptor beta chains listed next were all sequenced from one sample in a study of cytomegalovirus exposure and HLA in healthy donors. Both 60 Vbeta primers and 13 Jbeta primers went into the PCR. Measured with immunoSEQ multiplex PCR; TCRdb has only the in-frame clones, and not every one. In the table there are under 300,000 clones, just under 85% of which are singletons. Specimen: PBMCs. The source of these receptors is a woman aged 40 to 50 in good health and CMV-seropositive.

The CDR3 here is CAWGRDNTYEQYF. The CDR3, as DNA: TGTGCCTGGGGACGGGACAACACCTACGAGCAGTACTTC. The rearrangement links TRBV30 to TRBJ2-7, with D perhaps TRBD1 (6 bases). The CDR3 runs to 13 residues. V was shortened by 5 bases and J by 2 bases, with 13 bases between the two germline ends. CDR1 is GTSNPN, CDR2 SVGIG, per germline (reference sequence).

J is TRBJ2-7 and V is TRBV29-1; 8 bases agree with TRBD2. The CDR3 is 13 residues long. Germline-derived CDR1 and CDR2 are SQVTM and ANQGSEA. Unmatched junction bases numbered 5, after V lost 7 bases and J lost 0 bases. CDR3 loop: CSALAGSSYEQYF. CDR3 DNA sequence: TGCAGCGCATTAGCGGGGAGCTCCTACGAGCAGTACTTC.

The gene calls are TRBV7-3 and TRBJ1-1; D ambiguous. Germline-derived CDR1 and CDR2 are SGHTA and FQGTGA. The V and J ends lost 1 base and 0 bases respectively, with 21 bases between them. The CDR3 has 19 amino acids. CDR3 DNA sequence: TGTGCCAGCAGCTTAAGGCCCCCGCGGCGGGCAGGTGTGAACACTGAAGCTTTCTTT. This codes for CASSLRPPRRAGVNTEAFF.

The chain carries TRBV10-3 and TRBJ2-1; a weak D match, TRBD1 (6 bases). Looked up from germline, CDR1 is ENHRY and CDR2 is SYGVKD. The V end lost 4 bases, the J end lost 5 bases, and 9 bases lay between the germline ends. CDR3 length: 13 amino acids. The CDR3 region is CAISAGQDNEQFF. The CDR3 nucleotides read TGTGCCATCAGTGCGGGACAAGACAATGAGCAGTTCTTC.

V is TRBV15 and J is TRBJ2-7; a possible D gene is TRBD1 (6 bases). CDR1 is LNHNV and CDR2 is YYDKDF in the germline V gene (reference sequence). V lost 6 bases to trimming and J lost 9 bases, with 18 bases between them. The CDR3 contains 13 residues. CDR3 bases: TGTGCCACCAGTCCAGGGGCTCCCTTCGGGCAGTACTTC. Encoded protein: CATSPGAPFGQYF.

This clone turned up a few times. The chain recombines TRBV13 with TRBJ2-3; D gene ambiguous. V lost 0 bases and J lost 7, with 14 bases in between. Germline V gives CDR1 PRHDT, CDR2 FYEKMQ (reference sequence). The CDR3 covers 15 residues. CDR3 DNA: TGTGCCAGCAGCTTAGGGACCCCAGGCCAAAATACGCAGTATTTT. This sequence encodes CASSLGTPGQNTQYF.

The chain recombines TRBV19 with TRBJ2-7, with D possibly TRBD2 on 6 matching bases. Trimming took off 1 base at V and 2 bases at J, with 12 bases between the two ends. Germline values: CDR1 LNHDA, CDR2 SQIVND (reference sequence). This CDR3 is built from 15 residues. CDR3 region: CASSIVPGGAYEQYF. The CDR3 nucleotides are TGTGCCAGTAGTATAGTGCCCGGAGGGGCCTACGAGCAGTACTTC. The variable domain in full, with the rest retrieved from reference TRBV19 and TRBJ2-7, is DGGITQSPKYLFRKEGQNVTLSCEQNLNHDAMYWYRQDPGQGLRLIYYSQIVNDFQKGDIAEGYSVSREKKESFPLTVTSAQKNPTAFYLCASSIVPGGAYEQYFGPGTRLTVT.

CDR3 DNA: TGTGCCAGCAGCTTAGCGCTCGGCGAGCAGTACTTC. This encodes CASSLALGEQYF. V and J are TRBV7-9 and TRBJ2-7; D not certain. The CDR3 covers 12 residues. With 0 bases removed from V and 6 bases from J, the gap between germline ends came to 6 bases. CDR1 SEHNR and CDR2 FQNEAQ come from the germline V gene (reference sequence).

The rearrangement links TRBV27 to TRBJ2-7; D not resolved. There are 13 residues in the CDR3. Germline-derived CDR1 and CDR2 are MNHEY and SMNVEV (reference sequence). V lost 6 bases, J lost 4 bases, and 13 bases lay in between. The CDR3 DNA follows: TGTGCCAGCAGGCCTGGCACCTTTTACGAGCAGTACTTC. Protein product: CASRPGTFYEQYF.

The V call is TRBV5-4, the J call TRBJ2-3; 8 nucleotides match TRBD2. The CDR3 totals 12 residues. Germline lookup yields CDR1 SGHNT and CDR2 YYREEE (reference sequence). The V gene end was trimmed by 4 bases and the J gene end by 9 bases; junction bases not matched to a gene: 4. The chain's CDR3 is CASSPGLGTQYF. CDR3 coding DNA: TGTGCCAGCAGCCCGGGACTAGGGACGCAGTATTTT. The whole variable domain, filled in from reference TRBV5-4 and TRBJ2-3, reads ETGVTQSPTHLIKTRGQQVTLRCSSQSGHNTVSWYQQALGQGPQFIFQYYREEENGRGNFPPRFSGLQFPNYSSELNVNALELDDSALYLCASSPGLGTQYFGPGTRLTVL.

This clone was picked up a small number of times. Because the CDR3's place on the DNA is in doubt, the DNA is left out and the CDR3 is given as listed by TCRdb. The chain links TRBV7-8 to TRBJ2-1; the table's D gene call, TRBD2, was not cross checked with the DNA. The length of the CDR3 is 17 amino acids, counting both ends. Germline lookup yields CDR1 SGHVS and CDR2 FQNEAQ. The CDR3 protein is CASSPSRRVAGGSWEFF.

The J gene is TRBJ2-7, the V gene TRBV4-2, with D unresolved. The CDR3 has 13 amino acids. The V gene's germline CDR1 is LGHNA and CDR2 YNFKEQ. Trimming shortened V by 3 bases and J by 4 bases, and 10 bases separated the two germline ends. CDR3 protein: CASSHLLEYEQYF. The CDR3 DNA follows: TGTGCCAGCAGCCACCTCCTAGAGTACGAGCAGTACTTC.

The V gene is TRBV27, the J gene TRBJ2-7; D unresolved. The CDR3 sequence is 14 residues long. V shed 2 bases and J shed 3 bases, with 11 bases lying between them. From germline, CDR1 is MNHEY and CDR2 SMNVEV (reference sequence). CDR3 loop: CASSLKATIYEQYF. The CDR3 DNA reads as TGTGCCAGCAGTTTAAAGGCCACTATCTACGAGCAGTACTTC.

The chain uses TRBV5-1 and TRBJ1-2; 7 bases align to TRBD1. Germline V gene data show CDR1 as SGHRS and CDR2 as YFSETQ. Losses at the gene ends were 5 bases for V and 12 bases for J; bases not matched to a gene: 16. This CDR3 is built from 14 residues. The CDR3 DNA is TGCGCCAGCAGTAGGACCGGGACAGAAGTGAATAACACCTTC. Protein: CASSRTGTEVNNTF.